These 29 T cell receptor beta chains were sequenced from one sample in a study of blood T cell repertoires in COVID-19. Using immunoSEQ multiplex PCR, the repertoire was profiled, and TCRdb retains in-frame clones only, with some absent. Here the sample spans around 370,000 clones, about nine tenths being singletons. Source material: peripheral blood. These receptors were collected from a woman in her 50s with COVID-19, enrolled during active disease.

This clone was seen a few times. The V and J genes are TRBV30 and TRBJ2-7; TRBD1 matches at 8 bases. There are 13 residues in the CDR3. V lost 6 bases to trimming and J lost 4 bases; unmatched junction nucleotides: 8. Germline V lookup: CDR1 GTSNPN, CDR2 SVGIG (reference sequence). CDR3 residues: CACHQGARYEQYF. CDR3 DNA sequence: TGTGCCTGCCATCAGGGGGCGCGGTACGAGCAGTACTTC.

The gene calls are TRBV6-1 and TRBJ2-1; D unclear. The CDR3 has 14 amino acids. The V and J ends lost 2 bases and 0 bases respectively, with 5 bases between them. Germline V lookup: CDR1 MNHNS, CDR2 SASEGT. CDR3 nucleotide sequence: TGTGCCAGCAGTGAACCCAGCTCCTACAATGAGCAGTTCTTC. Protein sequence: CASSEPSSYNEQFF.

This clone was counted only a few times. The chain has TRBV7-9 and TRBJ1-1; D is uncertain. The germline V gene has CDR1 SEHNR and CDR2 FQNEAQ (reference sequence). The germline V and J ends were trimmed by 4 bases and 1 base, with 13 bases remaining between them. CDR3 size: 15 residues. The CDR3 bases are TGTGCCAGCAGCTACCCGGGAGTTACGAACACTGAAGCTTTCTTT. Translating gives CASSYPGVTNTEAFF.

This clone appeared a single time. The chain recombines TRBV5-8 with TRBJ1-5, with TRBD1 matching 7 bases. The ends lost 3 bases at V and 4 bases at J; junction bases unmatched: 1. From germline, CDR1 is SGHTS and CDR2 YDEGEE. The CDR3 length is 13 residues. CDR3 amino acids: CASSSDRNQPQHF. CDR3 bases: TGTGCCAGCAGCTCGGACAGGAATCAGCCCCAGCATTTT.

This chain joins TRBV6-5 and TRBJ2-2, with 8 bases aligning to TRBD1. CDR1 is MNHEY, CDR2 SVGAGI, per germline. The trim removed 6 bases at V and 8 bases at J, leaving 8 bases unmatched. The length of the CDR3 is 14 residues. The CDR3 sequence is CASRYTTGGGELFF. The CDR3 DNA reads as TGTGCCAGCAGATATACAACAGGGGGTGGGGAGCTGTTTTTT.

The chain is built from TRBV4-2 and TRBJ1-2, with 7 positions matching TRBD1. This CDR3 spans 15 amino acids. The germline CDR1 and CDR2 sequences are LGHNA and YNFKEQ. Trimming removed 2 bases from V and 6 bases from J; junction bases left unmatched: 9. CDR3 sequence (DNA): TGTGCCAGCAGCCAAAAGGACAGGCTTGCTCATGGCTACACCTTC. Its translation is CASSQKDRLAHGYTF.

This sequence joins TRBV27 and TRBJ2-3; D possibly corresponds to TRBD1 (5 bases). CDR1 and CDR2 (germline): MNHEY, SMNVEV (reference sequence). The CDR3 has 13 residues. V shed 5 bases and J shed 7 bases, with 13 bases lying between them. For the CDR3, the DNA is TGTGCCAGCAGTAAGGGGCCGCTTAATACGCAGTATTTT. Protein sequence: CASSKGPLNTQYF.

The rearrangement uses TRBV11-3 and TRBJ2-3; no reliable D call. V lost 0 bases to trimming and J lost 5 bases, with 6 bases between them. The germline gives CDR1 SGHNT, CDR2 YENEEA. The CDR3 runs to 13 residues. The CDR3 nucleotides read TGTGCCAGCAGCTTAGATCTAGGAGATACGCAGTATTTT. This encodes CASSLDLGDTQYF.

V gene TRBV18 combines with J gene TRBJ1-3, with TRBD1 matching over 7 bases. Looked up from germline, CDR1 is KGHSH and CDR2 is LQKENI. The CDR3 totals 13 residues. After removal of 3 bases from V and 5 bases from J, the junction contained 1 base not matched to a gene. The CDR3 spells CASSPGQRNTIYF. The CDR3 DNA is TGTGCCAGCTCACCGGGACAGCGAAACACCATATATTTT. Based on the CDR3 plus reference TRBV18 and TRBJ1-3, the full variable domain is NAGVMQNPRHLVRRRGQEARLRCSPMKGHSHVYWYRQLPEEGLKFMVYLQKENIIDESGMPKERFSAEFPKEGPSILRIQQVVRGDSAAYFCASSPGQRNTIYFGEGSWLTVV.

The chain combines TRBV30 with TRBJ1-3; the D gene is possibly TRBD1 (6 bases). The CDR3 spans 14 residues. Trimming took 4 bases from V and 8 from J, leaving 18 bases between them. Germline assignment: CDR1 GTSNPN and CDR2 SVGIG (reference sequence). In nucleotides, the CDR3 is TGTGCCTGGACCGAGGGGGGGAAATGGTACACCATATATTTT. Its translation: CAWTEGGKWYTIYF.

The chain uses TRBV5-4 and TRBJ2-5; 10 bases match TRBD2. The J segment lost 3 bases and the V segment lost 4 bases, leaving 3 bases of the junction unmatched. The CDR3 spans 14 residues. The germline CDR1 and CDR2 sequences are SGHNT and YYREEE (reference sequence). Written as DNA, the CDR3 is TGTGCCAGCAGCCAAGGACTAGCGGAAGAGACCCAGTACTTC. Amino acids: CASSQGLAEETQYF.

In nucleotides, the CDR3 is TGTGCCAGCAGCTCCCAAAATGTCCAGCATTTT. It is translated as CASSSQNVQHF. The chain employs TRBV7-9 and TRBJ1-5; D is unclear. Germline V gene lookup returns CDR1 SEHNR and CDR2 FQNEAQ (reference sequence). V dropped 4 bases and J dropped 12 bases, with 10 bases sitting between them. The CDR3 is 11 residues long.

The V and J genes are TRBV3-1 (or the pseudogene TRBV3-2) and TRBJ2-1; D not resolved. This CDR3 is built from 15 residues. Trimming removed 1 base at V and 7 bases at J, with 14 bases between. The V gene's germline CDR1 is LGHDT and CDR2 YNNKEL (reference sequence). The CDR3, as DNA: TGTGCCAGCAGCCAAGTTACCCCGAGTGTTAATGAGCAGTTCTTC. Its translation: CASSQVTPSVNEQFF.

J is TRBJ1-1 and V is TRBV5-5; possibly TRBD1 for D (5 bases). This CDR3 has 15 residues. Per the germline V gene, CDR1 is SGHKS and CDR2 is YYEKEE (reference sequence). V gave up 5 bases and J gave up 1 base, with 15 bases separating them. DNA for the CDR3: TGTGCCAGCAGTTATGAGATCCAGGGGAACACTGAAGCTTTCTTT. Translating it yields CASSYEIQGNTEAFF. The full variable domain, rest sourced from reference TRBV5-5 and TRBJ1-1, is DAGVTQSPTHLIKTRGQQVTLRCSPISGHKSVSWYQQVLGQGPQFIFQYYEKEERGRGNFPDRFSARQFPNYSSELNVNALLLGDSALYLCASSYEIQGNTEAFFGQGTRLTVV.

The chain combines TRBV30 with TRBJ2-1; D unclear. Germline CDR1 and CDR2: GTSNPN and SVGIG (reference sequence). Trimming left V 0 bases short and J 1 base short, with 13 bases between. The CDR3 extends over 16 amino acids. DNA of the CDR3: TGTGCCTGGAGTGTACATCGGCGGTCGTCCTACAATGAGCAGTTCTTC. This codes for CAWSVHRRSSYNEQFF.

V usage is TRBV5-1 and J usage is TRBJ1-1; D might be TRBD1 (5 bases). The V and J ends lost 0 bases and 4 bases respectively, with 13 bases between them. CDR3 length: 15 amino acids. CDR1 and CDR2 from the germline V gene are SGHRS and YFSETQ. CDR3 amino acids: CASSLDPRGSTEAFF. CDR3 DNA: TGCGCCAGCAGCTTGGACCCCCGGGGGAGCACTGAAGCTTTCTTT. The full variable domain, in which reference TRBV5-1 and TRBJ1-1 provide the parts outside the CDR3, is KAGVTQTPRYLIKTRGQQVTLSCSPISGHRSVSWYQQTPGQGLQFLFEYFSETQRNKGNFPGRFSGRQFSNSRSEMNVSTLELGDSALYLCASSLDPRGSTEAFFGQGTRLTVV.

The DNA for the CDR3 is TGTGCCAGCAGTGAAGCGGGACAGGAGCGCTCTTATGGCTACACCTTC. Protein product: CASSEAGQERSYGYTF. The chain carries TRBV6-1 and TRBJ1-2; 8 nucleotides line up with TRBD1. The germline CDR1 and CDR2 sequences are MNHNS and SASEGT. Trimming removed 0 bases from V and 5 bases from J; junction bases left unmatched: 8. The CDR3 is made up of 16 amino acids.

This chain joins TRBV7-9 and TRBJ2-7, with 7 bases that match TRBD1. V was pared by 4 bases and J by 0 bases, with 9 bases of the junction left unmatched. The germline V gene encodes CDR1 SEHNR and CDR2 FQNEAQ (reference sequence). The CDR3 totals 16 residues. CDR3 loop: CASSSFRQGNSYEQYF. CDR3 sequence (DNA): TGTGCCAGCAGCTCATTTAGACAGGGCAACTCCTACGAGCAGTACTTC.

This sequence joins TRBV5-1 and TRBJ2-1; TRBD1 agrees at 11 bases. Germline V gene sequence: CDR1 SGHRS, CDR2 YFSETQ. The junction had 5 bases not matched to a gene; V was cut back by 4 bases and J by 2 bases. This CDR3 is built from 16 residues. CDR3 sequence reads: CASSAWTGGTYNEQFF. CDR3 coding DNA: TGCGCCAGCAGCGCCTGGACAGGGGGCACCTACAATGAGCAGTTCTTC.

This clone was seen a handful of times. The genes are TRBV25-1 and TRBJ1-3; perhaps TRBD1 as D (5 bases). CDR1 and CDR2 (germline): MGHDK, SYGVNS. The CDR3 totals 17 residues. V was shortened by 5 bases and J by 0 bases, with 17 bases between the two germline ends. DNA of the CDR3: TGTGCCAGCAGTCCTGAGGACAAATCGAACTCTGGAAACACCATATATTTT. Residues: CASSPEDKSNSGNTIYF.

The rearrangement joins TRBV27 to TRBJ2-7; TRBD2 matches at 10 bases. The CDR3 length is 16 residues. V lost 5 bases to trimming and J lost 0 bases; unmatched junction nucleotides: 7. Germline V lookup: CDR1 MNHEY, CDR2 SMNVEV (reference sequence). CDR3 protein: CASSDLLAGNSYEQYF. The CDR3 DNA sequence: TGTGCCAGCAGTGATTTACTAGCGGGGAACTCCTACGAGCAGTACTTC.

This sequence joins TRBV10-2 and TRBJ2-7, with a tentative D call TRBD1 (6 bases). Trimming stripped 8 bases from V and 6 bases from J, with 20 bases between. The CDR3 spans 14 residues. Germline V CDR1 and CDR2: WSHSY, SAAADI. The CDR3 DNA follows: TGCGCCAGCGTAGCCGCAGGGGCCCCCACCGAGCAGTACTTC. Its translation: CASVAAGAPTEQYF.

This chain connects TRBV4-2 to TRBJ2-5; 7 bases align to TRBD2. CDR3 size: 18 residues. V lost 4 bases, J lost 4 bases, and 18 bases stayed unmatched. The germline CDR1 and CDR2 sequences are LGHNA and YNFKEQ. This CDR3 is CASSPPERGGLESETQYF. In DNA form, the CDR3 reads TGTGCCAGCAGCCCACCGGAACGAGGAGGACTAGAGTCAGAGACCCAGTACTTC.

This chain joins TRBV21-1 and TRBJ2-5; TRBD1 is the table's D call, not checked against the DNA. TRBV21-1 is annotated as a pseudogene. CDR3 size: 14 residues. The CDR3 spells CASSLKGQQETQYF. In nucleotides, the CDR3 is TGTGCCAGCAGCCTAAAGGGACAGCAAGAGACCCAGTACTTC.

On this clone itself: At one end the junction does not follow the germline gene, possibly because of a read error. The chain combines TRBV15 with TRBJ2-7; 10 bases map to TRBD1. The CDR3 has 14 amino acids. CDR1 is LNHNV and CDR2 is YYDKDF in the germline V gene (reference sequence). Here the CDR3 reads CATTRPGQGNEQYF. The CDR3 region has the DNA TGTGCCACCACCAGACCGGGACAGGGGAACGAGCAGTACTTC.

This clone qualifies as medium-sized. The V gene is TRBV7-3, the J gene TRBJ2-7, with 8 bases aligning to TRBD1. The CDR3 runs to 15 residues. The V gene's germline CDR1 is SGHTA and CDR2 FQGTGA. Germline trimming cut 5 bases from V and 5 bases from J; bases unmatched to any gene: 11. This CDR3 is CASSHLRTGNNEQYF. As DNA, the CDR3 is TGTGCCAGCAGCCACCTCAGGACAGGGAATAACGAGCAGTACTTC.

The rearrangement uses TRBV27 and TRBJ1-4; D is undetermined. Trimming cost V 6 bases and J 8 bases, with 13 bases left between them. CDR1 is MNHEY and CDR2 is SMNVEV in the germline V gene (reference sequence). CDR3 length equals 13 residues. As DNA, the CDR3 is TGTGCCAGCAGCGGCCCGAGGGTAGAAAAACTGTTTTTT. Its translation: CASSGPRVEKLFF. Variable domain in full (rest from reference TRBV27 and TRBJ1-4): EAQVTQNPRYLITVTGKKLTVTCSQNMNHEYMSWYRQDPGLGLRQIYYSMNVEVTDKGDVPEGYKVSRKEKRNFPLILESPSPNQTSLYFCASSGPRVEKLFFGSGTQLSVL.

The rearrangement links TRBV4-3 to TRBJ2-1, with D possibly matching TRBD2 (6 bases). Germline V gene data show CDR1 as LGHNA and CDR2 as YSLEER. Trimming stripped 4 bases from V and 6 bases from J, with 13 bases between. The CDR3 runs to 14 residues. The CDR3 DNA reads as TGCGCCAGCAGCCTTTTAGACGGGGGCAATGAGCAGTTCTTC. It translates to CASSLLDGGNEQFF.

The rearrangement uses TRBV18 and TRBJ1-3; no definite D call. The CDR3 runs 15 residues. Per the germline V gene, CDR1 is KGHSH and CDR2 is LQKENI. The V gene lost 0 bases and the J gene lost 2 bases, with 8 bases spanning the gap. CDR3 protein: CASSPPHIAGNTIYF. The CDR3 DNA reads as TGTGCCAGCTCACCACCGCACATCGCTGGAAACACCATATATTTT.